The rows below give T cell receptor beta chains drawn from one sample of a study of CXCR3-negative and CXCR3-positive naive CD8 T cells. One entry per CDR3 protein, without DNA, is what TCRdb gives after re-calling the 5' RACE reads. Recorded here are 130,000 or so distinct CDR3 sequences; the top ten clones represent 0.41%. What was sequenced was naive CXCR3+ CD8+ T cells from blood. The source is a human donor in good health. Some clones in this sample may be carry-over from other donors' samples. The CDR3 runs from the conserved cysteine through the conserved F or W. Each record gives: J gene, V gene, CDR3 protein.

J: TRBJ2-5; V: TRBV29-1; CDR3: CSVSLAGDARETQYF
J: TRBJ1-1; V: TRBV4-1; CDR3: CASSYLGRTGYETFF
J: TRBJ2-5; V: TRBV7-9; CDR3: CASQDSNQETQYF
J: TRBJ2-5; V: TRBV7-3; CDR3: CASSLSGHTQETQYF
J: TRBJ2-1; V: TRBV2; CDR3: CATRSGGDYNEQFF
J: TRBJ2-7; V: TRBV7-8; CDR3: CASSPRTLTYEQYF
J: TRBJ2-1; V: TRBV7-9; CDR3: CASSPPGGPAYNEQFF
J: TRBJ1-2; V: TRBV5-6; CDR3: CASSLAGTGYTF
J: TRBJ2-1; V: TRBV28; CDR3: CASGGLNEQFF
J: TRBJ2-2; V: TRBV7-9; CDR3: CASSLGDVRTGELFF
J: TRBJ2-5; V: TRBV6-5; CDR3: CASSPGSGVSRETQYF
J: TRBJ2-7; V: TRBV28; CDR3: CASSLVTSGKYEQYF
J: TRBJ2-7; V: TRBV28; CDR3: CASSTTVVYSYEQYF
J: TRBJ2-7; V: TRBV28; CDR3: CASRPTRPGGGFHYEQYF
J: TRBJ2-1; V: TRBV7-8; CDR3: CASSSQGNEQFF
J: TRBJ1-5; V: TRBV7-9; CDR3: CASSSEGVVQPQHF